A single sample gave rise to the 10 T cell receptor beta chains below, sequenced in a study of neurological immune-mediated disorders. In TCRdb, the 5' RACE reads were re-called with MiXCR into one record per CDR3 protein. The sample has around 50,000 distinct CDR3 sequences, around 25% seen once. The sequencing input was PBMCs. All receptors derive from a woman in her 70s in good health.

This clonotype was picked up many times. The chain combines TRBV5-6 with TRBJ2-5; 7 nucleotides match TRBD1. V was clipped by 3 bases and J by 2 bases; unmatched bases: 7. This CDR3 contains 15 residues. Germline V gene sequence: CDR1 SGHDT, CDR2 YYEEEE. In DNA form, the CDR3 reads TGTGCCAGCAGCTGGGGCAGGGGGAGTCAAGAGACCCAGTACTTC. This gives the protein CASSWGRGSQETQYF. The full variable domain, rest sourced from reference TRBV5-6 and TRBJ2-5, is DAGVTQSPTHLIKTRGQQVTLRCSPKSGHDTVSWYQQALGQGPQFIFQYYEEEERQRGNFPDRFSGHQFPNYSSELNVNALLLGDSALYLCASSWGRGSQETQYFGPGTRLLVL.

This clonotype was observed many times. The chain employs TRBV5-1 and TRBJ1-1; TRBD1 matches at 8 bases. CDR3 length: 14 residues. The V gene end was trimmed by 4 bases and the J gene end by 1 base; junction bases not matched to a gene: 3. Germline V gene lookup returns CDR1 SGHRS and CDR2 YFSETQ. The CDR3 here is CASSSGTGNTEAFF. CDR3 bases: TGCGCCAGCAGCAGTGGGACAGGGAACACTGAAGCTTTCTTT.

A word on this clonotype: The junction and the germline gene differ at one end; a read error may be behind it. The CDR3 bases are TGTGCCAGCAGTTTGGGGTTTGGTCAGACCCAGCATTTT. This sequence encodes CASSLGFGQTQHF. The V gene is TRBV28, the J gene TRBJ1-5, with D unclear. CDR1 and CDR2 (germline): MDHEN, SYDVKM. This CDR3 has 13 residues. Drawing the rest from reference TRBV28 and TRBJ1-5, the complete variable domain is DVKVTQSSRYLVKRTGEKVFLECVQDMDHENMFWYRQDPGLGLRLIYFSYDVKMKEKGDIPEGYSVSREKKERFSLILESASTNQTSMYLCASSLGFGQTQHFGDGTRLSIL.

Many counts were recorded for this clonotype. CDR3: CASSNRLAGDITGELFF. The CDR3 DNA sequence: TGTGCCAGCAGCAACCGCCTAGCGGGAGACATCACCGGGGAGCTGTTTTTT. This chain uses TRBV7-9 with TRBJ2-2; 10 bases are shared with TRBD2. Germline values: CDR1 SEHNR, CDR2 FQNEAQ (reference sequence). This CDR3 contains 17 residues. J was trimmed by 4 bases and V by 5 bases; bases with no gene match: 10.

This clonotype was observed many times. The rearrangement joins TRBV5-1 to TRBJ2-7; weak D call: TRBD1 (6 bases). Trimming cost V 0 bases and J 4 bases, with 11 bases left between them. Looked up from germline, CDR1 is SGHRS and CDR2 is YFSETQ. The CDR3 spans 14 residues. CDR3 sequence (DNA): TGCGCCAGCAGCTTGGATCCAGGGGAGTACGAGCAGTACTTC. Translating gives CASSLDPGEYEQYF. Full variable domain (remainder filled in from reference TRBV5-1 and TRBJ2-7): KAGVTQTPRYLIKTRGQQVTLSCSPISGHRSVSWYQQTPGQGLQFLFEYFSETQRNKGNFPGRFSGRQFSNSRSEMNVSTLELGDSALYLCASSLDPGEYEQYFGPGTRLTVT.

This clonotype appeared many times. The chain employs TRBV7-2 and TRBJ2-2; TRBD1 agrees at 8 bases. J gave up 7 bases and V 5 bases, and 9 bases lay outside the gene matches. Germline V lookup: CDR1 SGHTA, CDR2 FQGNSA. This CDR3 is 15 amino acids long. The CDR3 spells CASSAHRGVIGELFF. As DNA, the CDR3 is TGTGCCAGCAGCGCCCACAGGGGGGTAATCGGGGAGCTGTTTTTT.

This clonotype was observed at least ten times. This CDR3 reads CASRPRGGFTEAFF. DNA for the CDR3: TGTGCCAGCAGACCCCGGGGAGGGTTCACTGAAGCTTTCTTT. V and J are TRBV27 and TRBJ1-1; D is ambiguous. This CDR3 is built from 14 residues. Germline V CDR1 and CDR2: MNHEY, SMNVEV (reference sequence). Between the trimmed V and J ends, which lost 6 bases and 4 bases, there was a span of 15 bases.

This clonotype was seen many times. This chain joins TRBV20-1 and TRBJ2-5, with D possibly TRBD1 on 5 matching bases. Germline V gene lookup returns CDR1 DFQATT and CDR2 SNEGSKA (reference sequence). V lost 2 bases and J 3 bases, leaving 13 bases between the germline ends. The CDR3 extends over 14 amino acids. Written as DNA, the CDR3 is TGCAGTGCTAGACAGGACACCCAAAAAGAGACCCAGTACTTC. Encoded protein: CSARQDTQKETQYF.

The chain uses TRBV10-3 and TRBJ1-2; 7 nucleotides line up with TRBD1. This CDR3 has 13 amino acids. Germline CDR1 is ENHRY and CDR2 is SYGVKD. The ends lost 9 bases at V and 4 bases at J; junction bases unmatched: 8. The DNA of the CDR3 is TGTGCCATACGACAGGGCCTCCTCTATGGCTACACCTTC. The encoded protein is CAIRQGLLYGYTF.

The chain links TRBV5-1 to TRBJ2-2; D uncertain. V was trimmed by 1 base and J by 0 bases, leaving 7 bases between them. Germline loops: CDR1 SGHRS, CDR2 YFSETQ. The CDR3 is 15 residues long. The CDR3 is CASSLSPPNTGELFF. Written as DNA, the CDR3 is TGCGCCAGCAGCTTGTCTCCACCGAACACCGGGGAGCTGTTTTTT.